The 29 T cell receptor beta chains below were found in one sample sequenced in a study of memory CD4+ T cells and cytomegalovirus serostatus. The data were produced by immunoSEQ multiplex PCR, yet TCRdb's version contains in-frame clones alone and is incomplete. The table has approximately 44,000 clones, just over 75% seen once. Single viable CD3+CD4+CD8-CD45RO+ cells were sorted as the memory CD4+ T cells. The sample comprised memory CD4+ T cells from blood. All receptors derive from an adult in good health and CMV-seronegative.

This clone was observed a single time. This rearrangement joins TRBV7-6 to TRBJ2-7; D is undetermined. The CDR3 has 16 residues. With 2 bases removed from V and 6 bases from J, the gap between germline ends came to 20 bases. Germline CDR1 reads SGHVS; CDR2 reads FNYEAQ. CDR3 coding DNA: TGTGCCAGCAGCTTACGGGTGACTTCCGCCCCCTCCGAGCAGTACTTC. Protein product: CASSLRVTSAPSEQYF.

The J gene is TRBJ1-5, the V gene TRBV13; 11 bases match TRBD1. V shed 3 bases, J shed 3 bases, and the junction held 13 bases outside the gene matches. The CDR3 runs to 19 residues. Germline V gives CDR1 PRHDT, CDR2 FYEKMQ (reference sequence). The CDR3 protein is CASSFFQPDRGLLNQPQHF. CDR3 nucleotides: TGTGCCAGCAGCTTTTTCCAACCGGACAGGGGGCTCCTCAATCAGCCCCAGCATTTT.

The CDR3 bases are TGTGCCAGCAGTGACGCCCGGACTGAAAATTTCCCCGAAGCTTTCTTT. It yields the protein CASSDARTENFPEAFF. V and J are TRBV6-4 and TRBJ1-1, with D unclear. The V gene lost 2 bases and the J gene lost 8 bases, with 21 bases spanning the gap. This CDR3 is 16 amino acids long. Per germline, CDR1 MRHNA and CDR2 SNTAGT.

This clone was detected once. The chain joins TRBV18 to TRBJ2-4, with TRBD2 matching 7 bases. This CDR3 comprises 17 residues. Trimming cost V 3 bases and J 5 bases; bases outside gene matches: 13. Per the germline V gene, CDR1 is KGHSH and CDR2 is LQKENI. The chain's CDR3 is CASSPRGSGGPENIQYF. For the CDR3, the DNA is TGTGCCAGCTCACCGCGGGGGAGTGGGGGACCAGAAAACATTCAGTACTTC.

The V gene is TRBV14, the J gene TRBJ2-5; tentatively, D is TRBD1 (5 bases). V was pared by 3 bases and J by 2 bases, with 13 bases between. The CDR3 has 15 amino acids. CDR1 SGHDN and CDR2 FVKESK come from the germline V gene. The CDR3: CASSQATGPQETQYF. DNA of the CDR3: TGTGCCAGCAGCCAGGCCACAGGTCCTCAAGAGACCCAGTACTTC.

The chain combines TRBV5-5 with TRBJ2-7; TRBD1 might be the D (6 bases). The V and J ends lost 5 bases and 3 bases respectively, with 15 bases between them. The CDR3 is made up of 14 amino acids. Germline CDR1 reads SGHKS; CDR2 reads YYEKEE (reference sequence). The CDR3 loop reads CASRSGATHYEQYF. The CDR3 DNA follows: TGTGCCAGCAGATCAGGGGCGACGCACTACGAGCAGTACTTC.

The V call is TRBV18, the J call TRBJ2-2; possibly TRBD1 for D (5 bases). Deletions cut 6 bases from V and 4 bases from J, with 12 bases between. CDR1 and CDR2 (germline): KGHSH, LQKENI. The CDR3 extends over 14 amino acids. CDR3 DNA sequence: TGTGCCAGCTCGTCGCGCAGGGCCACCGGGGAGCTGTTTTTT. It codes for CASSSRRATGELFF.

V and J are TRBV2 and TRBJ2-7; 7 nucleotides align to TRBD1. Trimming removed 10 bases from V and 3 bases from J; junction bases left unmatched: 6. This CDR3 has 12 amino acids. The germline V gene has CDR1 SNHLY and CDR2 FYNNEI. The DNA for the CDR3 is TGTGCCACCCGGGACAGCCACTACGAGCAGTACTTC. It is translated as CATRDSHYEQYF.

J is TRBJ2-4 and V is TRBV11-2; 12 bases line up with TRBD2. The CDR3 has 18 amino acids. CDR1 and CDR2 (germline): SGHAT, FQNNGV. Losses at the gene ends were 5 bases for V and 0 bases for J; bases not matched to a gene: 8. The CDR3 sequence: CASSLWTSGVLAKNIQYF. The CDR3 DNA is TGTGCCAGCAGCCTATGGACTAGCGGGGTACTAGCCAAAAACATTCAGTACTTC. Variable domain in full (rest from reference TRBV11-2 and TRBJ2-4): EAGVAQSPRYKIIEKRQSVAFWCNPISGHATLYWYQQILGQGPKLLIQFQNNGVVDDSQLPKDRFSAERLKGVDSTLKIQPAKLEDSAVYLCASSLWTSGVLAKNIQYFGAGTRLSVL.

In nucleotides, the CDR3 is TGTGCCAGCAGCTTAGCCTACGGGTACACCATATATTTT. Its protein product is CASSLAYGYTIYF. The chain uses TRBV7-8 and TRBJ1-3, with D hard to call. This CDR3 is 13 amino acids long. The germline V gene has CDR1 SGHVS and CDR2 FQNEAQ. Deletions cut 0 bases from V and 8 bases from J, with 8 bases between.

The chain combines TRBV11-2 with TRBJ2-5, with D possibly being TRBD2 (6 bases). CDR1 and CDR2 (germline): SGHAT, FQNNGV. The ends were cut back, 2 bases at V and 1 base at J, with 11 bases in the middle. The CDR3 totals 15 residues. This CDR3 is CASSLSNGGQETQYF. The CDR3 nucleotides read TGTGCCAGCAGCTTATCTAACGGGGGCCAAGAGACCCAGTACTTC.

V and J are TRBV21-1 and TRBJ2-4. TRBV21-1 has pseudogene status. This CDR3 is built from 16 residues. The DNA for the CDR3 is TGTGCCAGCACCCCGAGCAGTGGGACAGCCAAAAACATTCAGTACTTC. Translation gives CASTPSSGTAKNIQYF.

The chain recombines TRBV5-1 with TRBJ2-3, with D possibly being TRBD1 (5 bases). V lost 0 bases, J lost 6 bases, and 17 bases lay in between. The CDR3 runs to 16 residues. In germline, CDR1 is SGHRS, CDR2 YFSETQ. This CDR3 reads CASSLEYAGPGDTQYF. DNA for the CDR3: TGCGCCAGCAGCTTGGAATATGCAGGGCCGGGCGATACGCAGTATTTT.

The CDR3 region has the DNA TGTGCCAGCAGGCCAACCGGGACAGGGGGTAACTATGGCTACACCTTC. Protein: CASRPTGTGGNYGYTF. The genes are TRBV11-2 and TRBJ1-2; 11 nucleotides align to TRBD1. Looked up from germline, CDR1 is SGHAT and CDR2 is FQNNGV. The CDR3 sequence is 16 residues long. V dropped 6 bases and J dropped 1; count of bases not matched to a gene: 7.

This clone was counted once. The chain couples TRBV15 to TRBJ1-2; 8 bases align to TRBD1. V was pared by 3 bases and J by 8 bases, with 5 bases of the junction left unmatched. This CDR3 is built from 13 residues. Germline CDR1 reads LNHNV; CDR2 reads YYDKDF (reference sequence). The CDR3 loop is CATSRGTGWGYTF. Written as DNA, the CDR3 is TGTGCCACCAGCAGGGGGACAGGATGGGGCTACACCTTC.

The chain links TRBV28 to TRBJ2-7; 8 bases line up with TRBD2. The junction had 6 bases not matched to a gene; V was cut back by 8 bases and J by 0 bases. The CDR3 has 14 residues. The V gene's germline CDR1 is MDHEN and CDR2 SYDVKM. CDR3 DNA: TGTGCCAGCGAAAAAAGCGGGAGCTCCTACGAGCAGTACTTC. Its protein product is CASEKSGSSYEQYF.

V gene TRBV9 combines with J gene TRBJ2-7; D call uncertain. The CDR3 sequence is 14 residues long. CDR1 is SGDLS and CDR2 is YYNGEE in the germline V gene. Trimming removed 2 bases at V and 1 base at J, with 10 bases between. In DNA form, the CDR3 reads TGTGCCAGCAGCGTCACCCAAACATCCTACGAGCAGTACTTC. Translating it yields CASSVTQTSYEQYF.

The genes are TRBV19 and TRBJ2-6; D might be TRBD1 (5 bases). Trimming pared 5 bases from V and 2 bases from J, leaving 10 bases between. The CDR3 is made up of 15 amino acids. Germline lookup yields CDR1 LNHDA and CDR2 SQIVND (reference sequence). The CDR3 reads CASSPSRAGANVLTF. The CDR3 nucleotides read TGTGCCAGTAGTCCCTCCAGGGCTGGGGCCAACGTCCTGACTTTC.

The V gene is TRBV5-1, the J gene TRBJ1-4, with 12 bases lining up with TRBD1. The CDR3 consists of 16 residues. Trimming took 5 bases from V and 7 from J; bases not matched to a gene: 9. Germline CDR1 is SGHRS and CDR2 is YFSETQ. CDR3 sequence reads: CASSPGTGGAGEKLFF. CDR3 DNA sequence: TGCGCCAGCAGTCCGGGGACAGGGGGCGCTGGTGAAAAACTGTTTTTT.

The rearrangement uses TRBV2 and TRBJ2-5; D gene uncertain. CDR3 length equals 11 residues. Germline-derived CDR1 and CDR2 are SNHLY and FYNNEI. V was cut by 3 bases and J by 4 bases, with 3 bases left in between. CDR3 in amino acids: CASSEGETQYF. In DNA form, the CDR3 reads TGTGCCAGCAGTGAGGGAGAGACCCAGTACTTC.

Concerning this clone itself: At one end the junction does not follow the germline gene, possibly because of a read error. The genes are TRBV7-9 and TRBJ1-6, with D perhaps TRBD1 (5 bases). The CDR3 contains 12 residues. CDR1 SEHNR and CDR2 FQNEAQ come from the germline V gene (reference sequence). The CDR3 DNA follows: TGTGCCAGCGGCTTGGGGGATTCACCCCTCCACTTT. Protein product: CASGLGDSPLHF.

This chain links TRBV7-2 with TRBJ2-3; TRBD2 might be the D (7 bases). The V end lost 3 bases, the J end lost 3 bases, and 16 bases lay between the germline ends. The germline gives CDR1 SGHTA, CDR2 FQGNSA. The CDR3 extends over 16 amino acids. Here the CDR3 DNA reads TGTGCCAGCAGCTTCTCCCGGGGGGCCGGGACAGATACGCAGTATTTT. This codes for CASSFSRGAGTDTQYF.

The chain has TRBV7-2 and TRBJ1-2; D unclear. The CDR3 has 13 residues. Germline CDR1 reads SGHTA; CDR2 reads FQGNSA. Trimming shortened V by 8 bases and J by 2 bases, and 12 bases separated the two germline ends. The CDR3 DNA reads as TGTGCCAGCTTAATTTCTGGGAACTATGGCTACACCTTC. Its translation is CASLISGNYGYTF.

The chain is built from TRBV14 and TRBJ1-3, with TRBD1 matching over 7 bases. Trimming removed 1 base from V and 0 bases from J; junction bases left unmatched: 6. CDR3 length: 17 amino acids. CDR1 and CDR2 (germline): SGHDN, FVKESK. In DNA form, the CDR3 reads TGTGCCAGCAGCCAAGGAGGGACAGCATACTCTGGAAACACCATATATTTT. Translated: CASSQGGTAYSGNTIYF.

The V call is TRBV28, the J call TRBJ2-7; 8 bases map to TRBD1. Trimming removed 3 bases from V and 3 bases from J; junction bases left unmatched: 4. Per the germline V gene, CDR1 is MDHEN and CDR2 is SYDVKM. The CDR3 runs 14 residues. CDR3 bases: TGTGCCAGCAGTTTCTTGGACAGGGACTACGAGCAGTACTTC. It yields the protein CASSFLDRDYEQYF. Looking up the rest from reference TRBV28 and TRBJ2-7 gives the full variable domain: DVKVTQSSRYLVKRTGEKVFLECVQDMDHENMFWYRQDPGLGLRLIYFSYDVKMKEKGDIPEGYSVSREKKERFSLILESASTNQTSMYLCASSFLDRDYEQYFGPGTRLTVT.

The chain employs TRBV5-6 and TRBJ2-5, with a weak D call TRBD2 (7 bases). V gave up 2 bases and J gave up 1 base, with 12 bases separating them. CDR3 length: 15 residues. Germline V gene lookup returns CDR1 SGHDT and CDR2 YYEEEE. CDR3 protein: CASSFAGGRQETQYF. The CDR3 DNA is TGTGCCAGCAGCTTTGCCGGGGGGCGCCAAGAGACCCAGTACTTC.

The genes are TRBV5-1 and TRBJ1-2, with D uncertain. Germline V CDR1 and CDR2: SGHRS, YFSETQ. This CDR3 is built from 13 residues. V was trimmed by 0 bases and J by 6 bases, leaving 9 bases between them. CDR3 loop: CASSLAPGNGYTF. The CDR3 nucleotides read TGCGCCAGCAGCTTGGCCCCGGGGAATGGCTACACCTTC.

The chain couples TRBV2 to TRBJ2-6; D possibly uses TRBD1 or TRBD2 (5 bases each). The V end lost 8 bases, the J end lost 3 bases, and 23 bases lay between the germline ends. CDR3 size: 18 residues. The germline V gene has CDR1 SNHLY and CDR2 FYNNEI. The CDR3: CASSGFSGGFIGANVLTF. The DNA of the CDR3 is TGTGCCAGCTCAGGTTTTTCTGGGGGATTTATTGGGGCCAACGTCCTGACTTTC. Using reference TRBV2 and TRBJ2-6 for the parts outside the CDR3, the full variable domain is EPEVTQTPSHQVTQMGQEVILRCVPISNHLYFYWYRQILGQKVEFLVSFYNNEISEKSEIFDDQFSVERPDGSNFTLKIRSTKLEDSAMYFCASSGFSGGFIGANVLTFGAGSRLTVL.

Here the CDR3 reads CASSESGASNQPQHF. DNA for the CDR3: TGTGCCAGCAGTGAATCGGGGGCTAGCAATCAGCCCCAGCATTTT. The chain links TRBV6-1 to TRBJ1-5; weak D call: TRBD1 (6 bases). CDR1 is MNHNS, CDR2 SASEGT, per germline. The CDR3 extends over 15 amino acids. V was trimmed by 2 bases and J by 0 bases, leaving 8 bases between them.